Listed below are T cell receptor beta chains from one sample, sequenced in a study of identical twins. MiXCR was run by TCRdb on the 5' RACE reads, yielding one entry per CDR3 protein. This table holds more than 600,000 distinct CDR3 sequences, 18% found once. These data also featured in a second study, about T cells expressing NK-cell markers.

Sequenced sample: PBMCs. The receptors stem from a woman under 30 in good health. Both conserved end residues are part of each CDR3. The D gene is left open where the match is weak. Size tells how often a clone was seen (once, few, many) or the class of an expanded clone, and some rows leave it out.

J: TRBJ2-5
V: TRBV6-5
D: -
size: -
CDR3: CASSYGVQSSQETQYF
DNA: TGTGCCAGCAGTTATGGGGTTCAAAGCAGCCAAGAGACCCAGTACTTC

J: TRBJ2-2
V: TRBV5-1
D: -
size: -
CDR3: CASSFGADNTGELFF
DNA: TGCGCCAGCAGCTTCGGGGCAGACAACACCGGGGAGCTGTTTTTT

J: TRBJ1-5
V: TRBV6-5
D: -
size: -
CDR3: CASSWTGGQPQHF
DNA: TGTGCCAGCAGTTGGACCGGCGGTCAGCCCCAGCATTTT

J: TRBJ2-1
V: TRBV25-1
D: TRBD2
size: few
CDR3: CASSESGRLAYHEQFF
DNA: TGTGCCAGCAGTGAATCTGGGAGACTAGCTTATCATGAGCAGTTCTTC

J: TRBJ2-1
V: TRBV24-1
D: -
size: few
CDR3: CATSDSVREASNEQFF
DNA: TGTGCCACCAGTGATTCGGTCAGGGAGGCAAGCAATGAGCAGTTCTTC

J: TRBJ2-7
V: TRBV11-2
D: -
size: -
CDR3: CASSRGHEQYF
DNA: TGTGCCAGCAGCCGCGGCCACGAGCAGTACTTC

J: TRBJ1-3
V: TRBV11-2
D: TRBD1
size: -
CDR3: CASSSERGTGKTIYF
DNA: TGTGCCAGCAGCTCGGAGAGAGGGACAGGGAAGACCATATATTTT

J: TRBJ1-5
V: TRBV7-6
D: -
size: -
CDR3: CASSLMPGLNQPQHF
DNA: TGTGCCAGCAGCTTAATGCCGGGCTTAAATCAGCCCCAGCATTTT

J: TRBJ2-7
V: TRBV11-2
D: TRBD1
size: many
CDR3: CASSRRTGQGEQYF
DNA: TGTGCCAGCAGTCGGAGGACAGGCCAGGGTGAGCAGTACTTC

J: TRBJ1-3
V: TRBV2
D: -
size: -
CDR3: CASNGPGPRANTIYF
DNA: TGTGCCAGCAATGGACCCGGGCCCAGGGCAAACACCATATATTTT

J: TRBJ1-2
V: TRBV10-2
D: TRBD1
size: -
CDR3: CASGTGWGYTF
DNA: TGCGCCAGCGGGACAGGATGGGGCTACACCTTC

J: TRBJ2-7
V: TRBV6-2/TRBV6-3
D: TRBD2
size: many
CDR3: CASNSGSSGSSYEQYF
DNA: TGTGCCAGCAACTCAGGTAGTAGCGGGAGTTCCTACGAGCAGTACTTC

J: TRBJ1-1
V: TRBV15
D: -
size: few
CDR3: CATSREQGGTEAFF
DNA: TGTGCCACCAGCAGAGAACAGGGCGGCACTGAAGCTTTCTTT

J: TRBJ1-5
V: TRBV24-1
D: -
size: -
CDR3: CATSVRGNQPQHF
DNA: TGTGCCACCAGCGTCAGGGGAAATCAGCCCCAGCATTTT

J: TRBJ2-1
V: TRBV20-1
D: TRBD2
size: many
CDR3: CSAPPGTSLANEQFF
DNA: TGCAGTGCTCCGCCCGGGACTAGCCTCGCGAATGAGCAGTTCTTC

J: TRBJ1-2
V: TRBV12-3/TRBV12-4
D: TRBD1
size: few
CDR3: CASSFESGGIVGGYTF
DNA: TGTGCCAGCAGTTTCGAGTCAGGGGGAATAGTCGGGGGCTACACCTTC

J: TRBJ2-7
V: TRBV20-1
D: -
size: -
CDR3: CSASSWGDGSYEQYF
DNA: TGCAGTGCTAGTTCTTGGGGGGACGGTTCCTACGAGCAGTACTTC

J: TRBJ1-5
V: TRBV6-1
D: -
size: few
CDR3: CASTVEAVPQPQHF
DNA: TGTGCCAGCACCGTGGAGGCTGTCCCCCAGCCCCAGCATTTT

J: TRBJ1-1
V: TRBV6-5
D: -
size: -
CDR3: CASSLGYKTFF
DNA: TGTGCCAGCAGCTTAGGTTACAAAACTTTCTTT

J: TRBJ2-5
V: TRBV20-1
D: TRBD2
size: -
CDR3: CSARGLAGVYF
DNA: TGCAGTGCTAGGGGACTAGCGGGAGTTTACTTC

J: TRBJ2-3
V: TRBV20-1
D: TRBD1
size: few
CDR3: CSASMRGQGVDTQYF
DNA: TGCAGTGCTAGCATGAGGGGACAGGGGGTAGATACGCAGTATTTT

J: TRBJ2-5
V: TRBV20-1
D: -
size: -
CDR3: CSAPRGSGVETQYF
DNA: TGCAGTGCTCCGCGCGGGTCGGGAGTAGAGACCCAGTACTTC

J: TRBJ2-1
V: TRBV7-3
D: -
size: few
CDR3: CASSPRSGREQFF
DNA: TGTGCCAGCAGCCCCCGTTCGGGGCGTGAGCAGTTCTTC

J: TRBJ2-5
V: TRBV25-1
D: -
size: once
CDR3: CASSDPVYRETQYF
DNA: TGTGCCAGCAGTGATCCCGTATACCGAGAGACCCAGTACTTC

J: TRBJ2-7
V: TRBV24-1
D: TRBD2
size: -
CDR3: CASLAGPPNEQYF
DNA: TGTGCCTCCTTAGCGGGCCCTCCTAACGAGCAGTACTTC

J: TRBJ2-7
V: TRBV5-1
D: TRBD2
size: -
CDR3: CASSLGRTSGLYEQYF
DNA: TGCGCCAGCAGCTTGGGAAGGACTAGCGGGCTTTACGAGCAGTACTTC

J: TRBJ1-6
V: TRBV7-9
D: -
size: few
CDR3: CASSLSLDSPLHF
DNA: TGTGCCAGCAGCTTAAGTTTGGATTCACCCCTCCACTTT

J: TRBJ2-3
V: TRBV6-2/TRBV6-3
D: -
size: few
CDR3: CASTHSFRTDTQYF
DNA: TGTGCCAGCACCCACTCCTTCCGCACAGATACGCAGTATTTT

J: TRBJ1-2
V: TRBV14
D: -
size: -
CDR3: CASSQGLDTFYGYTF
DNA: TGTGCCAGCAGCCAAGGGCTAGACACCTTCTATGGCTACACCTTC

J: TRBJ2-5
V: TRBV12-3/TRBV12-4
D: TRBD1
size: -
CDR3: CASSLAGDRGWETQYF
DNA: TGTGCCAGCAGTTTAGCGGGGGACAGGGGATGGGAGACCCAGTACTTC

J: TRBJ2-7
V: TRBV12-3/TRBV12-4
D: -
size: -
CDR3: CASSAGPRYEQYF
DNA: TGTGCCAGCAGTGCGGGACCCAGGTACGAGCAGTACTTC

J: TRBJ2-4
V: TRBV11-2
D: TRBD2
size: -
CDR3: CASSPRFGSGGTLQAKNIQYF
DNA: TGTGCCAGCAGCCCCCGGTTCGGTAGCGGGGGCACTCTTCAGGCCAAAAACATTCAGTACTTC

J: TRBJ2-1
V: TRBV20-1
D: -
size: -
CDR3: CSLNGVTFYNEQFF
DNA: TGCAGTCTCAACGGGGTCACCTTCTACAATGAGCAGTTCTTC

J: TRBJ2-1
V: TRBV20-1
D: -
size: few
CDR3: CSALGGPGGLNEQFF
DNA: TGCAGTGCTCTGGGGGGCCCGGGGGGTTTGAATGAGCAGTTCTTC

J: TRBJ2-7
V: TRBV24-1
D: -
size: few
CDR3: CAHCGYEQYF
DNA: TGTGCCCATTGCGGATACGAGCAGTACTTC

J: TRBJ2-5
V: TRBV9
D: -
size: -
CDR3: CASSLSPTERKETQYF
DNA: TGTGCCAGCAGCTTAAGTCCCACCGAAAGGAAAGAGACCCAGTACTTC

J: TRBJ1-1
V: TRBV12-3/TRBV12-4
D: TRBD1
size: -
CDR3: CASSLLQGAKLTEAFF
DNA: TGTGCCAGCAGCCTCCTACAGGGGGCTAAACTCACTGAAGCTTTCTTT

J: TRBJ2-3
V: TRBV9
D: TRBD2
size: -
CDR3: CASSYTSDPSTDTQYF
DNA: TGTGCCAGCAGCTATACTAGCGACCCTAGCACAGATACGCAGTATTTT

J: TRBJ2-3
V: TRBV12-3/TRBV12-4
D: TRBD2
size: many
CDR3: CASSRTSGSPVDTQYF
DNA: TGTGCCAGCAGTCGGACTAGCGGGAGCCCCGTGGATACGCAGTATTTT

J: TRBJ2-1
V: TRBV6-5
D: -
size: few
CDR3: CASNPLGPYNEQFF
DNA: TGTGCCAGCAATCCCCTAGGCCCCTACAATGAGCAGTTCTTC

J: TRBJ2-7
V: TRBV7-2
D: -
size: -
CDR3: CASSSSTGSTYEQYF
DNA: TGTGCCAGCAGCTCCAGCACGGGTTCTACCTACGAGCAGTACTTC

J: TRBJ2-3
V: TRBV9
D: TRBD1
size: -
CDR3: CASSVQGANTDTQYF
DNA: TGTGCCAGCAGCGTACAGGGGGCCAACACAGATACGCAGTATTTT

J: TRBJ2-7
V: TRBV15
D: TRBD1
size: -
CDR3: CATSRGTGVPYEQYF
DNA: TGTGCCACCAGCAGAGGGACAGGGGTTCCCTACGAGCAGTACTTC